Listed below are T cell receptor beta chains from one sample, sequenced in a study of shared clonotypes between healthy human individuals. The assay was immunoSEQ multiplex PCR, and TCRdb's table has in-frame clones only and misses some. The repertoire holds millions of clones, with roughly 96% as singletons. The sample taken for sequencing was naive CD4+ T cells sorted from blood. These receptors all stem from a young man in good health. Both conserved end residues are part of each CDR3. D genes are given only for firm matches. Expanded clones are given a class, and other clones once, few, many or no size at all.

d_call: TRBD1
cdr3_length: 17
v_call: TRBV6-1
clone_size: -
j_call: TRBJ1-2
cdr3_nt: TGTGCCAGCGGTGGGACAGGGGCTACCCAAGCTAACTATGGCTACACCTTC
cdr3_aa: CASGGTGATQANYGYTF

d_call: TRBD2
cdr3_length: 15
v_call: TRBV11-2
clone_size: -
j_call: TRBJ2-2
cdr3_nt: TGTGCCAGCAGTGCGGGAGGACTAACGTCCGGGGAGCTGTTTTTT
cdr3_aa: CASSAGGLTSGELFF

d_call: -
cdr3_length: 13
v_call: TRBV15
clone_size: -
j_call: TRBJ2-1
cdr3_nt: TGTGCCACCAAGAGGACAGTCTACAATGAGCAGTTCTTC
cdr3_aa: CATKRTVYNEQFF

d_call: TRBD2
cdr3_length: 16
v_call: TRBV27
clone_size: -
j_call: TRBJ2-3
cdr3_nt: TGTGCCAGCAGTTTAGCGCGGGGGGCCTACACAGATACGCAGTATTTT
cdr3_aa: CASSLARGAYTDTQYF

d_call: TRBD2
cdr3_length: 14
v_call: TRBV18
clone_size: once
j_call: TRBJ2-3
cdr3_nt: TGTGCCAGCTCCCGGGGGGGCGGCACAGATACGCAGTATTTT
cdr3_aa: CASSRGGGTDTQYF

d_call: TRBD1
cdr3_length: 15
v_call: TRBV9
clone_size: -
j_call: TRBJ1-4
cdr3_nt: TGTGCCAGCAGCGGTAACCGGGACAGGGATGAAAAACTGTTTTTT
cdr3_aa: CASSGNRDRDEKLFF

d_call: TRBD2
cdr3_length: 16
v_call: TRBV5-4
clone_size: -
j_call: TRBJ2-1
cdr3_nt: TGTGCCAGCCTAGCGGGGGGGCCCAGGATCGGTAATGAGCAGTTCTTC
cdr3_aa: CASLAGGPRIGNEQFF

d_call: -
cdr3_length: 12
v_call: TRBV28
clone_size: -
j_call: TRBJ2-1
cdr3_nt: TGTGCCACCGGGGCGTCCTACAATGAGCAGTTCTTC
cdr3_aa: CATGASYNEQFF

d_call: -
cdr3_length: 16
v_call: TRBV6-6
clone_size: -
j_call: TRBJ1-2
cdr3_nt: TGTGCCAGCAGTTCCCGAACAGGGAGGATTGACTATGGCTACACCTTC
cdr3_aa: CASSSRTGRIDYGYTF

d_call: TRBD2
cdr3_length: 17
v_call: TRBV7-2
clone_size: -
j_call: TRBJ2-5
cdr3_nt: TGTGCCAGCAGCTTAGTCGCTTGGCGGGAGAGGGTGGAGACCCAGTACTTC
cdr3_aa: CASSLVAWRERVETQYF

d_call: -
cdr3_length: 15
v_call: TRBV5-1
clone_size: once
j_call: TRBJ2-3
cdr3_nt: TGCGCCAGCAGCTTGTCGGCTCAGGGGTCGGATACGCAGTATTTT
cdr3_aa: CASSLSAQGSDTQYF

d_call: -
cdr3_length: 13
v_call: TRBV9
clone_size: -
j_call: TRBJ2-1
cdr3_nt: TGTGCCAGCAGCGTGGAGGTACGACGGGAGCAGTTCTTC
cdr3_aa: CASSVEVRREQFF

d_call: TRBD1
cdr3_length: 13
v_call: TRBV2
clone_size: -
j_call: TRBJ1-1
cdr3_nt: TGTGCCAGCAGTGGTACAGGGGTCACTGAAGCTTTCTTT
cdr3_aa: CASSGTGVTEAFF

d_call: TRBD1
cdr3_length: 15
v_call: TRBV6-5
clone_size: -
j_call: TRBJ2-2
cdr3_nt: TGTGCCAGTAGCCGGGACAGGGCGAACACCGGGGAGCTGTTTTTT
cdr3_aa: CASSRDRANTGELFF

d_call: TRBD1
cdr3_length: 15
v_call: TRBV29-1
clone_size: -
j_call: TRBJ2-7
cdr3_nt: TGCAGCGTTGAAGTCCGGGACAGGGGATACTACGAGCAGTACTTC
cdr3_aa: CSVEVRDRGYYEQYF

d_call: TRBD2
cdr3_length: 16
v_call: TRBV5-1
clone_size: -
j_call: TRBJ2-3
cdr3_nt: TGCGCCAGCAGCTTGGGTAGTAGCGGGGCCACAGATACGCAGTATTTT
cdr3_aa: CASSLGSSGATDTQYF

d_call: TRBD1
cdr3_length: 15
v_call: TRBV19
clone_size: -
j_call: TRBJ1-5
cdr3_nt: TGTGCCACTACTCCGGACAGGGTATTTCAGCAGCCCCAGCATTTT
cdr3_aa: CATTPDRVFQQPQHF

d_call: TRBD2
cdr3_length: 12
v_call: TRBV29-1
clone_size: -
j_call: TRBJ2-1
cdr3_nt: TGCAGCGTTGATACCAGCGGGGGGGAGCAGTTCTTC
cdr3_aa: CSVDTSGGEQFF

d_call: TRBD1
cdr3_length: 14
v_call: TRBV5-1
clone_size: -
j_call: TRBJ2-1
cdr3_nt: TGCGCCAGCAGGTTGGGACAGGGGGCGAGGGAGCAGTTCTTC
cdr3_aa: CASRLGQGAREQFF

d_call: -
cdr3_length: 14
v_call: TRBV6-5
clone_size: -
j_call: TRBJ2-7
cdr3_nt: TGTGCCAGCACTGAGCAGATTAGCGTCTACGAGCAGTACTTC
cdr3_aa: CASTEQISVYEQYF

d_call: TRBD2
cdr3_length: 15
v_call: TRBV5-4
clone_size: -
j_call: TRBJ2-7
cdr3_nt: TGTGCCAGCAGCTTGGGACTAGCGGGGACCTACGAGCAGTACTTC
cdr3_aa: CASSLGLAGTYEQYF

d_call: -
cdr3_length: 16
v_call: TRBV2
clone_size: -
j_call: TRBJ1-1
cdr3_nt: TGTGCCAGCAGGTCGGTTGGAGGGGAGGAGAACACTGAAGCTTTCTTT
cdr3_aa: CASRSVGGEENTEAFF

d_call: -
cdr3_length: 15
v_call: TRBV7-3
clone_size: once
j_call: TRBJ2-7
cdr3_nt: TGTGCCAGCAGCCCTAAAACTCGACAGTACTACGAGCAGTACTTC
cdr3_aa: CASSPKTRQYYEQYF

d_call: -
cdr3_length: 17
v_call: TRBV21-1
clone_size: -
j_call: TRBJ1-2
cdr3_nt: TGTGCCAGCAGCAAGACTTCCCTTTCTGGCAGGTTGTATGGCTACACCTTC
cdr3_aa: CASSKTSLSGRLYGYTF

d_call: -
cdr3_length: 15
v_call: TRBV5-4
clone_size: -
j_call: TRBJ2-7
cdr3_nt: TGTGCCAGCAGCTTGGGGTCGGAGGGGGCCTACGAGCAGTACTTC
cdr3_aa: CASSLGSEGAYEQYF

d_call: TRBD1
cdr3_length: 12
v_call: TRBV6-4
clone_size: -
j_call: TRBJ1-2
cdr3_nt: TGTGCCAGCAGTGGGTCAGGGGGTGGCTACACCTTC
cdr3_aa: CASSGSGGGYTF

d_call: TRBD2
cdr3_length: 15
v_call: TRBV10-1
clone_size: few
j_call: TRBJ2-7
cdr3_nt: TGCGCCAGCAGTGAGTCGCTAGCGGGAGTGGACGAGCAGTACTTC
cdr3_aa: CASSESLAGVDEQYF

d_call: TRBD2
cdr3_length: 16
v_call: TRBV4-3
clone_size: -
j_call: TRBJ2-5
cdr3_nt: TGCGCCAGCAGCCAAGGCACTAGCGGGAGCATGGAGACCCAGTACTTC
cdr3_aa: CASSQGTSGSMETQYF

d_call: -
cdr3_length: 13
v_call: TRBV19
clone_size: -
j_call: TRBJ2-7
cdr3_nt: TGTGCCAGTACGGGAACCCAAGAGGGCGAGCAGTACTTC
cdr3_aa: CASTGTQEGEQYF

d_call: TRBD1
cdr3_length: 13
v_call: TRBV5-1
clone_size: -
j_call: TRBJ2-7
cdr3_nt: TGCGCCAGCAGAGGGACAGGGGGGCACGAGCAGTACTTC
cdr3_aa: CASRGTGGHEQYF

d_call: -
cdr3_length: 11
v_call: TRBV30
clone_size: -
j_call: TRBJ1-1
cdr3_nt: TGTGCCTGGAGGTCGTGGACTGAAGCTTTCTTT
cdr3_aa: CAWRSWTEAFF

d_call: -
cdr3_length: 13
v_call: TRBV10-3
clone_size: -
j_call: TRBJ2-7
cdr3_nt: TGTGCCATCAGTGAGAGGAGCTCCTACGAGCAGTACTTC
cdr3_aa: CAISERSSYEQYF

d_call: TRBD2
cdr3_length: 15
v_call: TRBV7-2
clone_size: -
j_call: TRBJ2-2
cdr3_nt: TGTGCCAGCAGCTTTTCTAGCGGAGGCACCGGGGAGCTGTTTTTT
cdr3_aa: CASSFSSGGTGELFF

d_call: -
cdr3_length: 10
v_call: TRBV6-5
clone_size: -
j_call: TRBJ2-3
cdr3_nt: TGTGCCAGCGGGAGGGATACGCAGTATTTT
cdr3_aa: CASGRDTQYF

d_call: -
cdr3_length: 16
v_call: TRBV5-4
clone_size: -
j_call: TRBJ2-3
cdr3_nt: TGTGCCAGCAGCGGAAATCCGGGACTCTCAGTAGATACGCAGTATTTT
cdr3_aa: CASSGNPGLSVDTQYF

d_call: -
cdr3_length: 14
v_call: TRBV9
clone_size: few
j_call: TRBJ1-5
cdr3_nt: TGTGCCAGCAGCGTAGGTCAGGGCAATCAGCCCCAGCATTTT
cdr3_aa: CASSVGQGNQPQHF

d_call: -
cdr3_length: 14
v_call: TRBV5-1
clone_size: -
j_call: TRBJ2-5
cdr3_nt: TGCGCCAGCAGCCCCGGGGGGACACAAGAGACCCAGTACTTC
cdr3_aa: CASSPGGTQETQYF

d_call: -
cdr3_length: 12
v_call: TRBV4-3
clone_size: -
j_call: TRBJ2-1
cdr3_nt: TGCGCCAGCAGCCAAGAAAGGAATGAGCAGTTCTTC
cdr3_aa: CASSQERNEQFF

d_call: -
cdr3_length: 15
v_call: TRBV7-3
clone_size: -
j_call: TRBJ2-7
cdr3_nt: TGTGCCAGCGCACTCACTGGAGGGAGCTCCTACGAGCAGTACTTC
cdr3_aa: CASALTGGSSYEQYF

d_call: -
cdr3_length: 11
v_call: TRBV7-8
clone_size: -
j_call: TRBJ2-7
cdr3_nt: TGTGCCAGCAGCTCAGAGGGACCGCAGTACTTC
cdr3_aa: CASSSEGPQYF

d_call: -
cdr3_length: 15
v_call: TRBV7-9
clone_size: -
j_call: TRBJ1-5
cdr3_nt: TGTGCCAGCAGCTTAGGATGGGGCGAGGGTCAGCCCCAGCATTTT
cdr3_aa: CASSLGWGEGQPQHF

d_call: TRBD2
cdr3_length: 14
v_call: TRBV7-2
clone_size: -
j_call: TRBJ2-5
cdr3_nt: TGTGCCAGCAGCTTTCCGGGACTAAAAGAGACCCAGTACTTC
cdr3_aa: CASSFPGLKETQYF

d_call: TRBD1
cdr3_length: 16
v_call: TRBV5-4
clone_size: -
j_call: TRBJ2-5
cdr3_nt: TGTGCCAGCAGCTTCTTGGGACAGGGGGGTGGAGAGACCCAGTACTTC
cdr3_aa: CASSFLGQGGGETQYF

d_call: TRBD1
cdr3_length: 14
v_call: TRBV6-6
clone_size: -
j_call: TRBJ1-2
cdr3_nt: TGTGCCAGCAGTTCCGGGACAGCACCCTGGGGCTACACCTTC
cdr3_aa: CASSSGTAPWGYTF